This T cell receptor (beta chain) was sequenced during a study of a mutant IDH1 vaccine in newly diagnosed glioma (dated by TCRdb to the early 2020s). Describing the broader study: Of the approximately 34 patients who were treated, approximately 62% were male and about 40% were female, and the mean age was around 41 years. Peripheral blood was drawn at six visits: V03 (baseline), V05, V07, V10, V12 and V13. Prior to enrollment, standard therapy consisting of radiotherapy alone, temozolomide alone, or radiochemotherapy with temozolomide had been administered to patients, with the combination being received by most patients. For exploratory analyses, 25 to 30 treated patients had longitudinal TCRB deep sequencing done wherever samples were available.

Library preparation employed the immunoSEQ multiplex PCR assay. The hsTCRB Kit was used according to the manufacturer's protocol to amplify rearranged TCR beta chain sequences. Sequencing of TCRB libraries was carried out on an Illumina MiSeq. In the authors' own workflow: The proprietary platform of the kit vendor was used for demultiplexing, trimming and gene mapping. The clones in this table, taken by TCRdb from immuneACCESS, are in-frame only. Not every clone is retained; where verified, under half of the shortfall comes from an unresolved V gene, and the cause of the rest is unknown. Clone size and V and J calls were adopted from that table, with D and trimming inferred from the DNA. The sample records around 87,000 clones, around four fifths of which are singletons. The ten top clones hold around 7% of the sample. This specimen's time point label, per the study, means: baseline, week 1 (first vaccination visit). Taken with the paper, the label for treatment or condition translates to: pre-vaccination baseline after standard-of-care therapy. Donors had newly diagnosed WHO grade 3 or 4 IDH1-mutant astrocytomas with loss of nuclear ATRX. The samples were drawn from NOA16, a multicentre, single-arm, open-label phase I trial in Germany that tested a mutant IDH1 peptide vaccine in humans for the first time. Blood drawn at visit V03 was used as the baseline sample for immunogenicity testing. Genomic DNA for TCRB sequencing was extracted from EDTA blood using the DNeasy Blood and Tissue Kit.

General conclusions and limits of the study: Vaccine-induced immune responses across multiple MHC alleles were detected in 90% to 95% of patients. Changes in the top peripheral T cell clonotypes picked up by TCRB sequencing did not appear to be linked to pseudoprogression. The authors noted that analyses of patient blood samples could not be reproduced because of sample limitations. PBMC samples for TCRB deep sequencing were selected based on availability.

Of note for this clone: Which antigen it targets is not known. Per-base qualities were not stored, and no clone one base away is much larger.

This sequence was found in a woman aged 45-65 years with glioma. Sample: PBMCs, taken from a glioma patient treated with radiotherapy, temozolomide or both.

For the CDR3, the sequence is CASNHRGATGELFF. The bases are TGTGCCAGCAACCATCGGGGGGCCACCGGGGAGCTGTTTTTT. The rearrangement combines TRBV11-2 with TRBJ2-2; TRBD2 is perhaps the D gene, given 7 matching bases. The germline V gene supplies CDR1 SGHAT and CDR2 FQNNGV. V loses 7 bases, J loses 4 bases, and the germline ends lie 13 bases apart. Counted from cysteine to phenylalanine, this CDR3 has 14 amino acids. Only CDR3 DNA remains: 42 bases, in frame from the first base.